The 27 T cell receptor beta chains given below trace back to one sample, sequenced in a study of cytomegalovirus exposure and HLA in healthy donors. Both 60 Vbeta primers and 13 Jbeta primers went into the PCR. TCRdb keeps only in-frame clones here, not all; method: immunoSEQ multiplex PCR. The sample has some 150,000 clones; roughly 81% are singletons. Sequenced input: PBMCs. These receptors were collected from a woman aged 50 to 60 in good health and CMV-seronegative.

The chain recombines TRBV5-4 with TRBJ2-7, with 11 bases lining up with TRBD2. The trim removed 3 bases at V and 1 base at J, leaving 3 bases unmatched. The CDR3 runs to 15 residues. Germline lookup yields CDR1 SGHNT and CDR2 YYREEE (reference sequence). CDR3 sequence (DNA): TGTGCCAGCAGCTGGGGGACTAGCGGATCCTACGAGCAGTACTTC. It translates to CASSWGTSGSYEQYF.

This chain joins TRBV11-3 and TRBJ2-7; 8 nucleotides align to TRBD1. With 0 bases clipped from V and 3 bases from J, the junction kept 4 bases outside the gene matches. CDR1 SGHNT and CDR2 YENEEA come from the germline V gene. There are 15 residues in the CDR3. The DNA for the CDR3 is TGTGCCAGCAGCTTAGATGGGACAGGAAACTACGAGCAGTACTTC. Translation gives CASSLDGTGNYEQYF. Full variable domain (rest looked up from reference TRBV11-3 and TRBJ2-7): EAGVVQSPRYKIIEKKQPVAFWCNPISGHNTLYWYLQNLGQGPELLIRYENEEAVDDSQLPKDRFSAERLKGVDSTLKIQPAELGDSAVYLCASSLDGTGNYEQYFGPGTRLTVT.

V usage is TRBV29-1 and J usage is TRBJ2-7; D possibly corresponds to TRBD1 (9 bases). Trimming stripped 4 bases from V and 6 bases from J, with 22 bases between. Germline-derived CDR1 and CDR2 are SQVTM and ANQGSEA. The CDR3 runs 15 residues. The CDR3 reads CSVGQGGLGRGEQYF. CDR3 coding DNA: TGCAGCGTTGGACAGGGGGGACTAGGGAGGGGCGAGCAGTACTTC.

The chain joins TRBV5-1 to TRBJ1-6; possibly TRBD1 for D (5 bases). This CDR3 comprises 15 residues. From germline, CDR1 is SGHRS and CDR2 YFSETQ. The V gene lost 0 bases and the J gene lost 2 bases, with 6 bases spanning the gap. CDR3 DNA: TGCGCCAGCAGCTTGGTCAGGGCCTATAATTCACCCCTCCACTTT. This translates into CASSLVRAYNSPLHF.

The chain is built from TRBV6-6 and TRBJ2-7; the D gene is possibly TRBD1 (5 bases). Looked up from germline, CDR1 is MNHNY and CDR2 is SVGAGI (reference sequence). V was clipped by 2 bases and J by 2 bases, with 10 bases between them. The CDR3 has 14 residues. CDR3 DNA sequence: TGTGCCAGCAGTTACCAGGGATCGACCTACGAGCAGTACTTC. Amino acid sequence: CASSYQGSTYEQYF.

CDR3 sequence (DNA): TGTGCCAGCAGTATCACGACAGGGGGCACTGAAGCTTTCTTT. Protein: CASSITTGGTEAFF. This sequence joins TRBV28 and TRBJ1-1; 9 bases are shared with TRBD1. Germline V CDR1 and CDR2: MDHEN, SYDVKM. J gave up 4 bases and V 5 bases, and 5 bases lay outside the gene matches. The CDR3 contains 14 residues.

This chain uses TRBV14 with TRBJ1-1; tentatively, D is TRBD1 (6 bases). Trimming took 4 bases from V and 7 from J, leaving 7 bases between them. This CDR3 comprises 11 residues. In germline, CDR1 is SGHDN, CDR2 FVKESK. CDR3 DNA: TGTGCCAGCAGCCGCAGGGGTGAAGCTTTCTTT. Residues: CASSRRGEAFF.

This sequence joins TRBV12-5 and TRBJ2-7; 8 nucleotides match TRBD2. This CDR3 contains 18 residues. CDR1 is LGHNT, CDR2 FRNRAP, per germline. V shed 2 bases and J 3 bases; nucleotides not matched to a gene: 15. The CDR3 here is CASGLTHGGVSFIYEQYF. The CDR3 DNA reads TGTGCTAGTGGTTTGACCCACGGGGGGGTGTCATTCATCTACGAGCAGTACTTC.

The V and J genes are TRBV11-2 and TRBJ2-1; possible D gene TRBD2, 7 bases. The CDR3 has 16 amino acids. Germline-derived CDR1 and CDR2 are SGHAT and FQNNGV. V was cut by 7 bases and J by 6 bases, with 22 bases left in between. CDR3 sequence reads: CASTQGNREGFNEQFF. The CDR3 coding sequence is TGTGCCAGCACCCAAGGAAACAGGGAGGGGTTCAATGAGCAGTTCTTC.

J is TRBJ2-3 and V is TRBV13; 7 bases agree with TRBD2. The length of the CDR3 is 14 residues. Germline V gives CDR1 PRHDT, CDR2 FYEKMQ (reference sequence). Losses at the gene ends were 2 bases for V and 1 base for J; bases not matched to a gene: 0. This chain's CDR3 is CASSLRGGTDTQYF. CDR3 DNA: TGTGCCAGCAGCTTACGGGGGGGCACAGATACGCAGTATTTT. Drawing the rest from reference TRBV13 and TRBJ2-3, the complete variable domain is AAGVIQSPRHLIKEKRETATLKCYPIPRHDTVYWYQQGPGQDPQFLISFYEKMQSDKGSIPDRFSAQQFSDYHSELNMSSLELGDSALYFCASSLRGGTDTQYFGPGTRLTVL.

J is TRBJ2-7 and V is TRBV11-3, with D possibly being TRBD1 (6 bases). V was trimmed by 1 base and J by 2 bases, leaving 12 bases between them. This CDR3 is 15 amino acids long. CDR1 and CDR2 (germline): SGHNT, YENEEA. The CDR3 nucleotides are TGTGCCAGCAGCTTAGGGGGGCTGTCTACCTACGAGCAGTACTTC. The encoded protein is CASSLGGLSTYEQYF.

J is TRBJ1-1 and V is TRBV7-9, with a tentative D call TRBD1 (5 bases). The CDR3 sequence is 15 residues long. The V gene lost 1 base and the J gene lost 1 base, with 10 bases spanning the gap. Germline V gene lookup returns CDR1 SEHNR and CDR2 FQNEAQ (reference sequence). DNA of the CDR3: TGTGCCAGCAGCTTAGGGGTCAGGGAGAACACTGAAGCTTTCTTT. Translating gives CASSLGVRENTEAFF. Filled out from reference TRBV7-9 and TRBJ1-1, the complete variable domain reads DTGVSQNPRHKITKRGQNVTFRCDPISEHNRLYWYRQTLGQGPEFLTYFQNEAQLEKSRLLSDRFSAERPKGSFSTLEIQRTEQGDSAMYLCASSLGVRENTEAFFGQGTRLTVV.

CDR3 region: CASSALSGTGEGYTF. The CDR3 DNA reads TGTGCCAGCAGTGCCCTATCCGGGACAGGGGAAGGCTACACCTTC. This sequence joins TRBV6-1 and TRBJ1-2; 10 bases are a match to TRBD1. This CDR3 has 15 residues. V lost 4 bases to trimming and J lost 8 bases; unmatched junction nucleotides: 10. CDR1 and CDR2 from the germline V gene are MNHNS and SASEGT.

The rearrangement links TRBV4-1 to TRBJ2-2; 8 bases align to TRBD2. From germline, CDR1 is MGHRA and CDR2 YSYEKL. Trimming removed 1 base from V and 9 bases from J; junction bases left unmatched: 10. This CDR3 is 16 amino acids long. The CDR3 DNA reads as TGCGCCAGCAGCCAAGGTTCCGGGGGGGCACTAAGGGAGCTGTTTTTT. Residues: CASSQGSGGALRELFF.

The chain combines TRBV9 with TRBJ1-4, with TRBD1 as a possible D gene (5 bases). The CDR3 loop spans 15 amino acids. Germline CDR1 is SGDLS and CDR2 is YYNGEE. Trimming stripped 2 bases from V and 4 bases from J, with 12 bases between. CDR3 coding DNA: TGTGCCAGCAGCGTCCAGGGCCTAATTAATGAAAAACTGTTTTTT. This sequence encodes CASSVQGLINEKLFF.

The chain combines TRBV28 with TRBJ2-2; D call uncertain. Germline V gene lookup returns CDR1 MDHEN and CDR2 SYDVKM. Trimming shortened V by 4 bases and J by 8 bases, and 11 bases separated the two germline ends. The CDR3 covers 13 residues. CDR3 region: CASSSTTRGELFF. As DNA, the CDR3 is TGTGCCAGCAGTTCCACGACGCGGGGGGAGCTGTTTTTT.

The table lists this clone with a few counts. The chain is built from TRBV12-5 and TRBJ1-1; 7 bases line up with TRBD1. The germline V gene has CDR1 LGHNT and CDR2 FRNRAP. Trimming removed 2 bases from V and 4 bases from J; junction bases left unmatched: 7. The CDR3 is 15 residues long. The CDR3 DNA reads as TGTGCTAGTGGTTTGTCAAACAGGGGTGCCACTGAAGCTTTCTTT. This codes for CASGLSNRGATEAFF.

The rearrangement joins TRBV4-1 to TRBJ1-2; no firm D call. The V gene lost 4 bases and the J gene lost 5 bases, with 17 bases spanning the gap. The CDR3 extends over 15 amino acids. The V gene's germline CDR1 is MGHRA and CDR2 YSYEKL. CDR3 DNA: TGCGCCAGCAGCCTTAATACCGGGGTACAATATGGCTACACCTTC. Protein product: CASSLNTGVQYGYTF.

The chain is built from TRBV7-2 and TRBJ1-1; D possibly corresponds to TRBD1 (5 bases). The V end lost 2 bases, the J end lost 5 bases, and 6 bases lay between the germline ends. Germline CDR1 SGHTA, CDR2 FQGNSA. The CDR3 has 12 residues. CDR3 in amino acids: CASSLRGTEAFF. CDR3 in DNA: TGTGCCAGCAGCTTAAGGGGAACTGAAGCTTTCTTT.

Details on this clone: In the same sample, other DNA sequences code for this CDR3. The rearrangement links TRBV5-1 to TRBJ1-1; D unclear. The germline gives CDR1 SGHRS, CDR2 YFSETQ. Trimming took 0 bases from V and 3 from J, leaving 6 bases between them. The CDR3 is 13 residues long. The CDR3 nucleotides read TGCGCCAGCAGCTTGGCCGGAGACACTGAAGCTTTCTTT. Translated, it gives CASSLAGDTEAFF. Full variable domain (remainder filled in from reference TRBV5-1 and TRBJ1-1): KAGVTQTPRYLIKTRGQQVTLSCSPISGHRSVSWYQQTPGQGLQFLFEYFSETQRNKGNFPGRFSGRQFSNSRSEMNVSTLELGDSALYLCASSLAGDTEAFFGQGTRLTVV.

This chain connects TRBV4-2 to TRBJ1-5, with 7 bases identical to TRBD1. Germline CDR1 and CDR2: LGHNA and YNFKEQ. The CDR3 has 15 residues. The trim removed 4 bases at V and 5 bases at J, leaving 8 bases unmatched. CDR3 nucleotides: TGTGCCAGCAGCCCGCTGGACAGGTCGGATCAGCCCCAGCATTTT. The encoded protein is CASSPLDRSDQPQHF.

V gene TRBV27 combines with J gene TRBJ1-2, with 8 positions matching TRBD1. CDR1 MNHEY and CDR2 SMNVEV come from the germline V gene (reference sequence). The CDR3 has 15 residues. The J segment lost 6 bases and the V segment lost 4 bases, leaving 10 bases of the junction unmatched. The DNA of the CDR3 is TGTGCCAGCAGTTCGGGAGGACAGGGTAGAAATGGCTACACCTTC. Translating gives CASSSGGQGRNGYTF.

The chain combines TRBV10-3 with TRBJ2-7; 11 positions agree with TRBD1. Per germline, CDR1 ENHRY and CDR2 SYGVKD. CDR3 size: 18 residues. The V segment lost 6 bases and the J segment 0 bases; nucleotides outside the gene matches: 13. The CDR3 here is CAIRSGTGGSKSSYEQYF. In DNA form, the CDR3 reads TGTGCCATCAGATCCGGGACAGGGGGTTCCAAGAGCTCCTACGAGCAGTACTTC.

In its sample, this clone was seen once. CDR3 in DNA: TGTGCCAGCAGCTTGGGGGGACAGGGGAACACCGGGGAGCTGTTTTTT. Translation gives CASSLGGQGNTGELFF. This sequence joins TRBV5-6 and TRBJ2-2, with 9 bases aligning to TRBD1. CDR3 length: 16 residues. Germline CDR1 reads SGHDT; CDR2 reads YYEEEE. J lost 1 base, V lost 0 bases, and 1 base had no gene match.

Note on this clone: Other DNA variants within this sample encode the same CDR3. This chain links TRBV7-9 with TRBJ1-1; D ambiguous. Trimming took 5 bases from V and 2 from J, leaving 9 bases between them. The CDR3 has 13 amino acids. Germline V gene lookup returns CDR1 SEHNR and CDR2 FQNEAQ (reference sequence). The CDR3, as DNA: TGTGCCAGCAGCCGAACAGTTAACACTGAAGCTTTCTTT. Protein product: CASSRTVNTEAFF.

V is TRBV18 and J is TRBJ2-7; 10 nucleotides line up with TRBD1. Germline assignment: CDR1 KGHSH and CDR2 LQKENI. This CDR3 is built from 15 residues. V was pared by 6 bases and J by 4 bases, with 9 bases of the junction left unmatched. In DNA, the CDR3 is TGTGCCAGCTCGCCGACAGTGGACAGGGGGTACGAGCAGTACTTC. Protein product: CASSPTVDRGYEQYF.

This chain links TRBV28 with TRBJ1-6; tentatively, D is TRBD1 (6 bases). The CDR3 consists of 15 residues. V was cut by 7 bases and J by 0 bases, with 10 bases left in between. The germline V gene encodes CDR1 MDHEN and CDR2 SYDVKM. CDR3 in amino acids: CASNPDSSYNSPLHF. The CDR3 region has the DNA TGTGCCAGCAACCCGGACAGCTCCTATAATTCACCCCTCCACTTT.